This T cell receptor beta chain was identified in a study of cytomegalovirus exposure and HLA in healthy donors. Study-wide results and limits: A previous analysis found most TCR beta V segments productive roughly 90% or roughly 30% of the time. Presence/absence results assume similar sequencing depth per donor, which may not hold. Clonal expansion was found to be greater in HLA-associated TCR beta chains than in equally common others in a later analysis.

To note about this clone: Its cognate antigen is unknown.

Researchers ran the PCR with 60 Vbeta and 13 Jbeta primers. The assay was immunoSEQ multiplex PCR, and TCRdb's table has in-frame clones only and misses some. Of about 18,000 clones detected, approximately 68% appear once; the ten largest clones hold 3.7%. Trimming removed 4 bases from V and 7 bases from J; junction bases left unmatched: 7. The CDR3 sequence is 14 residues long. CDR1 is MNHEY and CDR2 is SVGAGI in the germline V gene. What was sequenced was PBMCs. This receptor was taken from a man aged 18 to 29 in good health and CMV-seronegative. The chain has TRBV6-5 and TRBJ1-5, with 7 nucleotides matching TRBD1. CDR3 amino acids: CASSSGGVRQPQHF. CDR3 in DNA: TGTGCCAGCAGTTCAGGGGGAGTAAGGCAGCCCCAGCATTTT.